This TCR beta chain emerged from a study of blood T cell repertoires in COVID-19. Across the whole study: From T cells, B-cell-depleted T cells, or PBMCs came the material, which was cDNA or gDNA.

Individuals aged about 18 to 90 years were recruited from fewer than 30 US areas. Categorization into cohorts depended on clinical history that participants reported. V lost 1 base, J lost 5 bases, and 11 bases lay in between. In germline, CDR1 is KGHSH, CDR2 LQKENI. CDR3 length: 14 amino acids. In the original workflow: For nucleated cells, counts were estimated from reference gene primer amplification. Generated by immunoSEQ multiplex PCR, the TCRdb table keeps only in-frame clones and is missing some. The DNA was the basis for D and trimming; V, J and clone size are from that table. The table includes 300,000 to 450,000 clones, approximately 89% detected once.

The sequence came from a man aged 40-55 years in a cohort exposed to, infected with or recovered from COVID-19 (not recorded which). Material for sequencing was PBMCs or T cells enriched from blood (not recorded which). The chain carries TRBV18 and TRBJ2-5; D may be TRBD2 (6 bases). The DNA for the CDR3 is TGTGCCAGCTCACCACTAGGGACTCGGGAGACCCAGTACTTC. It codes for CASSPLGTRETQYF. Using reference TRBV18 and TRBJ2-5 for the parts outside the CDR3, the full variable domain is NAGVMQNPRHLVRRRGQEARLRCSPMKGHSHVYWYRQLPEEGLKFMVYLQKENIIDESGMPKERFSAEFPKEGPSILRIQQVVRGDSAAYFCASSPLGTRETQYFGPGTRLLVL.